One and the same sample provided the 5 T cell receptor beta chains below, sequenced in a study of neoadjuvant anti-PD-1 for oral cavity cancer. The assay was immunoSEQ multiplex PCR, and TCRdb's table has in-frame clones only and misses some. This sample has over 10,000 clones, with about 60% found just once. This material consisted of PBMCs, taken before nivolumab (anti-PD-1) treatment. The source of these receptors is a person aged 35 to 85 with oral cavity squamous cell carcinoma.

The chain joins TRBV25-1 to TRBJ1-1, with 7 bases fitting TRBD1. The CDR3 totals 16 residues. V lost 0 bases to trimming and J lost 7 bases; unmatched junction nucleotides: 11. In germline, CDR1 is MGHDK, CDR2 SYGVNS. Here the CDR3 reads CASSEYTDYRGGEAFF. In DNA form, the CDR3 reads TGTGCCAGCAGTGAATATACGGATTACAGGGGAGGTGAAGCTTTCTTT.

The rearrangement joins TRBV2 to TRBJ2-1, with TRBD2 as a possible D gene (5 bases). V lost 7 bases and J 4 bases, leaving 14 bases between the germline ends. CDR1 is SNHLY and CDR2 is FYNNEI in the germline V gene. This CDR3 is 14 amino acids long. The CDR3 DNA sequence: TGTGCCAGCAAACCTAGCCTAATTTACAATGAGCAGTTCTTC. As protein: CASKPSLIYNEQFF. The variable domain in full, with the rest retrieved from reference TRBV2 and TRBJ2-1, is EPEVTQTPSHQVTQMGQEVILRCVPISNHLYFYWYRQILGQKVEFLVSFYNNEISEKSEIFDDQFSVERPDGSNFTLKIRSTKLEDSAMYFCASKPSLIYNEQFFGPGTRLTVL.

The chain is built from TRBV7-8 and TRBJ1-1; D not certain. The CDR3 is 14 amino acids. Trimming left V 0 bases short and J 5 bases short, with 10 bases between. The germline CDR1 and CDR2 sequences are SGHVS and FQNEAQ. CDR3 nucleotides: TGTGCCAGCAGCTTAGCGAGGATTCCTACTGAAGCTTTCTTT. Its translation is CASSLARIPTEAFF.

The chain is built from TRBV10-1 and TRBJ2-3, with D hard to call. Germline V lookup: CDR1 WNHNN, CDR2 SYGVQD (reference sequence). The CDR3 has 13 residues. V was clipped by 3 bases and J by 0 bases, with 4 bases between them. The CDR3: CASSDPSTDTQYF. The CDR3 region has the DNA TGCGCCAGCAGTGACCCTAGCACAGATACGCAGTATTTT.

Details on this clone: The limits of the CDR3 on the DNA are not certain, so only TCRdb's listed CDR3 is given. This chain connects TRBV5-5 to TRBJ1-2; TRBD1 is the table's D call, not checked against the DNA. Germline CDR1 and CDR2: SGHKS and YYEKEE (reference sequence). The CDR3 is 16 amino acids long, termini counted. The CDR3: CASSFQVSGIYYGYTF.